Sequencing of this TCR beta chain was carried out in a study of T cell changes during pregnancy in multiple sclerosis. Unmatched junction bases numbered 14, after V lost 7 bases and J lost 7 bases. This CDR3 has 16 amino acids. The germline gives CDR1 SEHNR, CDR2 FQNEAQ (reference sequence). TCRdb keeps only in-frame clones here, not all; method: immunoSEQ multiplex PCR. The table records more than 65,000 clones, roughly nine tenths of them present only once. The material was peripheral blood, obtained before pregnancy. The V call is TRBV7-9, the J call TRBJ1-2; 11 bases are a match to TRBD1. The receptor's source is a female donor with multiple sclerosis, enrolled in a pregnancy study. This CDR3 is CASTPGQGVFYFGYTF. CDR3 DNA: TGTGCCAGCACCCCGGGACAGGGGGTTTTTTATTTTGGCTACACCTTC.